This TCR beta chain appears in the sequencing data of a study of blood T cells in healthy people across ages. Study conclusions and caveats: Per million T cells, the diversity of TCR beta decreased roughly linearly as age advanced. Conclusively comparing naive with antigen-experienced cells was impossible with unsorted PBMCs.

With respect to this clonotype: No antigen is known for it.

Through a sample-barcoded 5' primer and a J-beta primer mix, a second PCR was run for roughly 6 to 11 cycles. TCRdb re-called the 5' RACE reads with MiXCR, one entry per CDR3 protein. The table shows fewer than 950,000 distinct CDR3 sequences, with approximately 35% occurring only once. Donors were systemically healthy Caucasian individuals from Russia aged about 6 to 100 years. The authors drew approximately 10 milliliters of peripheral blood from each donor. The source is a man between 18 and 29 years old in good health. The sample consisted of blood.

The CDR3, as DNA: TGTGCCAGCAGTTCGCCGGGACACCAGGGGTATGGCTACACCTTC. Its translation is CASSSPGHQGYGYTF. The chain combines TRBV6-5 with TRBJ1-2; weak D call: TRBD1 (6 bases). The germline V gene encodes CDR1 MNHEY and CDR2 SVGAGI. The CDR3 contains 15 residues. The V and J ends lost 4 bases and 5 bases respectively, with 17 bases between them.